The 15 T cell receptor beta chains below come from one sample, sequenced in a study of blood T cell repertoires in COVID-19. TCRdb's copy holds only in-frame clones and misses some; the assay was immunoSEQ multiplex PCR. This table holds roughly 190,000 clones, 84% found once. Sequencing was done on a sample of PBMCs or T cells enriched from blood (not recorded which). The origin of the receptors is a woman in her twenties or thirties who had been exposed to COVID-19.

CDR3 residues: CASSPGVEGNQPQHF. The CDR3 DNA reads as TGCGCCAGCAGCCCGGGGGTAGAAGGCAATCAGCCCCAGCATTTT. The chain couples TRBV5-1 to TRBJ1-5; possibly TRBD1 for D (5 bases). Trimming stripped 4 bases from V and 2 bases from J, with 13 bases between. Germline lookup yields CDR1 SGHRS and CDR2 YFSETQ. This CDR3 region has 15 residues. Variable domain in full (rest from reference TRBV5-1 and TRBJ1-5): KAGVTQTPRYLIKTRGQQVTLSCSPISGHRSVSWYQQTPGQGLQFLFEYFSETQRNKGNFPGRFSGRQFSNSRSEMNVSTLELGDSALYLCASSPGVEGNQPQHFGDGTRLSIL.

The chain has TRBV9 and TRBJ2-5, with 9 nucleotides matching TRBD1. The CDR3 runs 15 residues. V was clipped by 2 bases and J by 3 bases; unmatched bases: 5. Germline CDR1 is SGDLS and CDR2 is YYNGEE. CDR3 DNA: TGTGCCAGCAGCGTTCGGACAGGGGAGGAAGAGACCCAGTACTTC. This sequence encodes CASSVRTGEEETQYF.

A single count supports this clone. This sequence joins TRBV7-2 and TRBJ1-5, with 10 bases aligning to TRBD1. CDR3 size: 17 residues. Germline values: CDR1 SGHTA, CDR2 FQGNSA. V lost 8 bases and J lost 3; bases outside the gene matches: 13. The CDR3 DNA follows: TGTGCCAGCTCCCCGGGACAGGGGAGGTTTGCCAATCAGCCCCAGCATTTT. Protein sequence: CASSPGQGRFANQPQHF.

The chain has TRBV9 and TRBJ1-2; 8 bases are a match to TRBD1. V shed 2 bases and J 3 bases; nucleotides not matched to a gene: 3. Germline V gene data show CDR1 as SGDLS and CDR2 as YYNGEE. CDR3 length equals 14 residues. Here the CDR3 DNA reads TGTGCCAGCAGCGTCACAGGGGGGCACTATGGCTACACCTTC. Translating gives CASSVTGGHYGYTF.

The V call is TRBV21-1, the J call TRBJ1-5; the tabulated D call, TRBD1, remains unverified against the DNA. TRBV21-1 is shown as a pseudogene. This CDR3 is 17 amino acids long. The CDR3 DNA reads as TGTGCCAGCAGCAAAGGGGAACGGGACAGGAGAAAACAGCCCCAGCATTTT. Translation gives CASSKGERDRRKQPQHF.

The chain recombines TRBV5-4 with TRBJ1-2, with a possible D match to TRBD1 (5 bases). Deletions cut 2 bases from V and 6 bases from J, with 11 bases between. CDR3 size: 13 residues. CDR1 is SGHNT, CDR2 YYREEE, per germline (reference sequence). CDR3 loop: CASSFDSANGYTF. The CDR3 DNA reads TGTGCCAGCAGCTTTGACAGCGCCAATGGCTACACCTTC.

In this sample, this clone turned up once. The chain couples TRBV4-3 to TRBJ1-3, with 7 bases fitting TRBD1. Germline trimming cut 4 bases from V and 0 bases from J; bases unmatched to any gene: 6. The CDR3 sequence is 16 residues long. Germline V CDR1 and CDR2: LGHNA, YSLEER. The CDR3 bases are TGCGCCAGCAGCCGGACAGGAGCCTCCTCTGGAAACACCATATATTTT. Translating gives CASSRTGASSGNTIYF.

The gene calls are TRBV9 and TRBJ1-4, with D tentatively TRBD1 (5 bases). Trimming left V 3 bases short and J 2 bases short, with 14 bases between. CDR1 is SGDLS and CDR2 is YYNGEE in the germline V gene. This CDR3 has 16 amino acids. CDR3 sequence: CASSERPGGTNEKLFF. DNA of the CDR3: TGTGCCAGCAGCGAGCGCCCGGGGGGGACTAATGAAAAACTGTTTTTT.

The chain couples TRBV12-5 to TRBJ2-5; 8 bases map to TRBD2. CDR1 and CDR2 (germline): LGHNT, FRNRAP. This CDR3 is 16 amino acids long. Germline trimming cut 0 bases from V and 5 bases from J; bases unmatched to any gene: 8. DNA for the CDR3: TGTGCTAGTGGTTTGGTACTTGGGACTAGGATCGAGACCCAGTACTTC. Residues: CASGLVLGTRIETQYF.

Details on this clone: A read error may produce the germline difference seen at one junction end. The chain recombines TRBV4-1 with TRBJ1-2; 9 bases are a match to TRBD1. There are 13 residues in the CDR3. Germline V CDR1 and CDR2: MGHRA, YSYEKL. CDR3 region: CASSQGPGTGPAF. The CDR3 DNA reads as TGCGCCAGCAGCCAAGGTCCCGGGACAGGGCCCGCCTTC.

This chain connects TRBV18 to TRBJ1-4; possible D gene TRBD1, 5 bases. Deletions cut 3 bases from V and 5 bases from J, with 10 bases between. CDR3 length: 14 amino acids. Germline-derived CDR1 and CDR2 are KGHSH and LQKENI. In DNA form, the CDR3 reads TGTGCCAGCTCACCGGCAGGGCCCAATGAAAAACTGTTTTTT. This encodes CASSPAGPNEKLFF.

The CDR3 DNA sequence: TGCGCCAGCAGCCAAGATCTAGGGACAGGCTTCGACGAGCAGTACTTC. The encoded protein is CASSQDLGTGFDEQYF. The rearrangement links TRBV4-3 to TRBJ2-7, with 8 bases that match TRBD1. Trimming took 0 bases from V and 5 from J; bases not matched to a gene: 9. Germline V gives CDR1 LGHNA, CDR2 YSLEER. The CDR3 runs to 16 residues.

The chain employs TRBV5-1 and TRBJ2-7; unclear D gene. Trimming took off 1 base at V and 1 base at J, with 12 bases between the two ends. The CDR3 has 15 amino acids. In germline, CDR1 is SGHRS, CDR2 YFSETQ. The CDR3 spells CASSLWSGPSYEQYF. CDR3 in DNA: TGCGCCAGCAGCTTGTGGTCAGGCCCGTCCTACGAGCAGTACTTC.

The rearrangement joins TRBV7-6 to TRBJ2-1, with TRBD2 matching 9 bases. J was trimmed by 5 bases and V by 1 base; bases with no gene match: 3. CDR1 SGHVS and CDR2 FNYEAQ come from the germline V gene. This CDR3 is built from 15 residues. The DNA of the CDR3 is TGTGCCAGCAGCTTAGAAGCGGGGGGCAACAATGAGCAGTTCTTC. Translation: CASSLEAGGNNEQFF.

The table lists this clone with a few counts. This chain connects TRBV5-1 to TRBJ1-6, with a possible D match to TRBD1 (5 bases). The germline V and J ends were trimmed by 4 bases and 7 bases, with 15 bases remaining between them. CDR1 is SGHRS and CDR2 is YFSETQ in the germline V gene. The CDR3 runs to 15 residues. CDR3 in DNA: TGCGCCAGCAGCCGCGGGACCGCGGGCAATTCACCCCTCCACTTT. This sequence encodes CASSRGTAGNSPLHF.